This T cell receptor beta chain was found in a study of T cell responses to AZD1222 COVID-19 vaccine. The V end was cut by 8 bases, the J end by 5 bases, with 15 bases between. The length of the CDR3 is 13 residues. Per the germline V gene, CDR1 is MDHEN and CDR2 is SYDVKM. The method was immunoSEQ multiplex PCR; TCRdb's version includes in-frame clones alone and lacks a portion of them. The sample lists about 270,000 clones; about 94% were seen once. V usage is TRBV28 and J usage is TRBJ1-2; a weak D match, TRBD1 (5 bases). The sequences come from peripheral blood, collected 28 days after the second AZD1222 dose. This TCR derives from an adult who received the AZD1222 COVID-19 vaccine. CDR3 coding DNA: TGTGCCAGCGGCCGGGGCAGCCCATATGGCTACACCTTC. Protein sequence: CASGRGSPYGYTF.